This TCR beta chain was obtained from a study of technical replicates of blood from a handful of donors (TCRdb year 2017). This clone was observed a single time. Its cognate antigen has yet to be identified. Base qualities are not at hand, and no much larger clone is one base apart. Reading from cysteine to phenylalanine, the CDR3 counts 14 amino acids. Only the CDR3 DNA is retained, 42 bases long and in frame from the first base. The trim is 8 bases for V and 1 base for J, with a gap of 14 bases between the germline ends. The CDR1 and CDR2 encoded by the germline V gene (reference sequence) are MNHEY and SMNVEV. Library prep was done by the immunoSEQ multiplex PCR assay. The clones in this table, taken by TCRdb from immuneACCESS, are in-frame only. Not every clone is retained; where verified, under half of the shortfall comes from an unresolved V gene, and the cause of the rest is unknown. The sample data list 65,000 to 85,000 clones, and roughly 98% of these were observed just once. The top ten clonotypes cover approximately 0.15% of the sample.

The source is a human donor in good health. The sample comprised T cells isolated from PBMCs. In this chain, TRBV27 is recombined with TRBJ1-1; no confident D gene assignment can be made. Here the CDR3 is given as CASGPYSWNTEAFF. The sequence in DNA is TGTGCCAGCGGTCCCTACTCCTGGAACACTGAAGCTTTCTTT.